This entry lists 22 T cell receptor beta chains sequenced from one sample in a study of T cell repertoires in cytomegalovirus infection. TCRdb re-analysed the reads in MiXCR, keeping a single row per CDR3 protein. The table lists 250,000 or so distinct CDR3 sequences, 15% to 20% of them singletons. Sequenced sample: CD8+ T cells from PBMCs. The receptor source for this set is a human donor in good health (CMV status not recorded). Some clones in this sample may be carry-over from other donors' samples.

CDR3: CASSAGLAYEQYF. The CDR3 DNA is TGTGCCAGTAGCGCGGGGCTAGCGTACGAGCAGTACTTC. This chain uses TRBV19 with TRBJ2-7, with a tentative D call TRBD2 (6 bases). In germline, CDR1 is LNHDA, CDR2 SQIVND (reference sequence). V dropped 6 bases and J dropped 4 bases, with 13 bases sitting between them. The CDR3 length is 13 residues.

This clonotype was seen ten or more times. This chain uses TRBV11-2 with TRBJ2-7; maybe TRBD1 (6 bases). Germline V gene sequence: CDR1 SGHAT, CDR2 FQNNGV. The ends were cut back, 1 base at V and 6 bases at J, with 13 bases in the middle. This CDR3 region has 14 residues. CDR3 DNA sequence: TGTGCCAGCAGCTTAGCAGGGACATCGGGCGAGCAGTACTTC. The encoded protein is CASSLAGTSGEQYF.

The chain uses TRBV7-6 and TRBJ1-5; D is unresolved. V was trimmed by 5 bases and J by 5 bases, leaving 16 bases between them. The CDR3 has 15 amino acids. The germline V gene encodes CDR1 SGHVS and CDR2 FNYEAQ. The CDR3 DNA follows: TGTGCCAGCAGCCCGGAGTCCGGGGATTATCAGCCCCAGCATTTT. Its translation: CASSPESGDYQPQHF.

The J gene is TRBJ1-2, the V gene TRBV11-2; 9 bases map to TRBD1. Germline V gene data show CDR1 as SGHAT and CDR2 as FQNNGV. This CDR3 contains 15 residues. Trimming took 2 bases from V and 8 from J; bases not matched to a gene: 9. CDR3 loop: CASSLRVGQGLGYTF. DNA for the CDR3: TGTGCCAGCAGCTTAAGGGTGGGACAGGGTTTAGGCTACACCTTC.

The chain combines TRBV20-1 with TRBJ1-2; 8 bases agree with TRBD1. J was trimmed by 4 bases and V by 1 base; bases with no gene match: 5. This CDR3 comprises 14 residues. Germline assignment: CDR1 DFQATT and CDR2 SNEGSKA (reference sequence). CDR3 sequence: CSARVRTGLYGYTF. The CDR3 nucleotides read TGCAGTGCTAGAGTCAGGACAGGGCTCTATGGCTACACCTTC.

This clonotype was observed a few times. The V call is TRBV5-1, the J call TRBJ2-7; tentative D call: TRBD1 (8 bases). The germline CDR1 and CDR2 sequences are SGHRS and YFSETQ. This CDR3 region has 15 residues. The germline V and J ends were trimmed by 1 base and 3 bases, with 14 bases remaining between them. CDR3 amino acids: CASSLTGGANYEQYF. DNA for the CDR3: TGCGCCAGCAGCTTGACAGGGGGGGCAAACTACGAGCAGTACTTC. Filled out from reference TRBV5-1 and TRBJ2-7, the complete variable domain reads KAGVTQTPRYLIKTRGQQVTLSCSPISGHRSVSWYQQTPGQGLQFLFEYFSETQRNKGNFPGRFSGRQFSNSRSEMNVSTLELGDSALYLCASSLTGGANYEQYFGPGTRLTVT.

This clonotype occurred a few times. The V and J genes are TRBV20-1 and TRBJ2-1, with D perhaps matching TRBD1 or TRBD2 (6 bases each). The V gene lost 0 bases and the J gene lost 1 base, with 13 bases spanning the gap. Looked up from germline, CDR1 is DFQATT and CDR2 is SNEGSKA (reference sequence). This CDR3 spans 16 amino acids. CDR3 nucleotide sequence: TGCAGTGCTAGAGATCGGGGGCTCCGATCCTACAATGAGCAGTTCTTC. It encodes CSARDRGLRSYNEQFF.

The V call is TRBV2, the J call TRBJ1-1, with unresolved D. The length of the CDR3 is 12 residues. The germline gives CDR1 SNHLY, CDR2 FYNNEI. V lost 5 bases and J 5 bases, leaving 9 bases between the germline ends. The CDR3 here is CASSHGRTEAFF. In DNA form, the CDR3 reads TGTGCCAGCAGTCACGGTCGTACTGAAGCTTTCTTT.

This clonotype was observed at least ten times. The chain combines TRBV14 with TRBJ2-1; D is unclear. CDR3 length equals 17 residues. Germline CDR1 is SGHDN and CDR2 is FVKESK. V lost 1 base, J lost 0 bases, and 13 bases lay in between. DNA for the CDR3: TGTGCCAGCAGCCAAGGCCCATCCGGCAGCTCCTACAATGAGCAGTTCTTC. This sequence encodes CASSQGPSGSSYNEQFF.

This clonotype was recorded a few times. The genes are TRBV28 and TRBJ1-6, with D possibly matching TRBD1 (6 bases). This CDR3 comprises 19 residues. The V and J ends lost 4 bases and 8 bases respectively, with 27 bases between them. Germline-derived CDR1 and CDR2 are MDHEN and SYDVKM. CDR3 coding DNA: TGTGCCAGCAGTTGGCCCCTAGGGGGGACCCACGAATACGATTCACCCCTCCACTTT. It is translated as CASSWPLGGTHEYDSPLHF.

The genes are TRBV7-9 and TRBJ2-2; 10 nucleotides match TRBD2. This CDR3 region has 16 residues. J was trimmed by 1 base and V by 6 bases; bases with no gene match: 5. CDR1 is SEHNR and CDR2 is FQNEAQ in the germline V gene (reference sequence). This CDR3 reads CASRGLAVRNTGELFF. The CDR3 region has the DNA TGTGCCAGCAGAGGACTAGCGGTGAGGAACACCGGGGAGCTGTTTTTT.

This clonotype appeared many times. The V gene is TRBV6-2 or TRBV6-3, the J gene TRBJ1-5; D is possibly TRBD1 (6 bases). V lost 5 bases, J lost 2 bases, and 7 bases lay in between. CDR3 size: 13 residues. Per the germline V gene, CDR1 is MNHEY and CDR2 is SVGEGT. CDR3 amino acids: CASSHRGNQPQHF. CDR3 nucleotides: TGTGCCAGCAGTCACAGGGGCAATCAGCCCCAGCATTTT.

This chain connects TRBV5-1 to TRBJ2-5; unclear D gene. The CDR3 contains 16 residues. Trimming shortened V by 0 bases and J by 2 bases, and 14 bases separated the two germline ends. Looked up from germline, CDR1 is SGHRS and CDR2 is YFSETQ. CDR3 residues: CASSLAFLGSQETQYF. CDR3 DNA: TGCGCCAGCAGCTTGGCTTTTCTGGGCAGTCAAGAGACCCAGTACTTC.

This clonotype was counted at least ten times. J is TRBJ2-1 and V is TRBV7-6; the D call may be TRBD1 or TRBD2 (5 bases each). The CDR3 totals 14 residues. In germline, CDR1 is SGHVS, CDR2 FNYEAQ. Trimming left V 2 bases short and J 7 bases short, with 12 bases between. The CDR3, as DNA: TGTGCCAGCAGCTTATACCGGGACGCTAATGAGCAGTTCTTC. Its translation is CASSLYRDANEQFF. Drawing the rest from reference TRBV7-6 and TRBJ2-1, the complete variable domain is GAGVSQSPRYKVTKRGQDVALRCDPISGHVSLYWYRQALGQGPEFLTYFNYEAQQDKSGLPNDRFSAERPEGSISTLTIQRTEQRDSAMYRCASSLYRDANEQFFGPGTRLTVL.

This clonotype was seen many times. The chain has TRBV12-3 or TRBV12-4 and TRBJ1-2; TRBD1 is a possible D gene (5 bases). The CDR3 is 17 amino acids. V was cut by 3 bases and J by 8 bases, with 25 bases left in between. The DNA of the CDR3 is TGTGCCAGCAGTTTGACCCGAACATATGACGGGCGGACAGGCTACACCTTC. Encoded protein: CASSLTRTYDGRTGYTF.

A few counts support this clonotype. The chain employs TRBV12-3 or TRBV12-4 and TRBJ1-5; D is undetermined. Trimming removed 3 bases from V and 5 bases from J, with 17 bases in between. The CDR3 consists of 16 residues. DNA for the CDR3: TGTGCCAGCAGTTTCGGCTTAACAGCGGTAGATCAGCCCCAGCATTTT. Protein sequence: CASSFGLTAVDQPQHF.

This clonotype was counted between two and nine times. The chain carries TRBV11-2 and TRBJ2-2; 11 bases are shared with TRBD1. This CDR3 comprises 15 residues. The trim removed 3 bases at V and 8 bases at J, leaving 5 bases unmatched. The germline V gene encodes CDR1 SGHAT and CDR2 FQNNGV. The CDR3 DNA is TGTGCCAGCAGCTTCGGGACAGGGGGATTTGGGGAGCTGTTTTTT. It is translated as CASSFGTGGFGELFF.

Ten or more counts support this clonotype. CDR3 DNA sequence: TGTGCCAGCAGCCCATCCACCAAGGGCCTCAATTCACCCCTCCACTTT. Its protein product is CASSPSTKGLNSPLHF. The rearrangement links TRBV7-9 to TRBJ1-6; unclear D gene. CDR1 is SEHNR, CDR2 FQNEAQ, per germline (reference sequence). This CDR3 has 16 amino acids. V lost 5 bases to trimming and J lost 7 bases, with 18 bases between them.

In its sample, this clonotype was seen many times. This rearrangement joins TRBV28 to TRBJ2-2; D might be TRBD2 (6 bases). The germline V gene encodes CDR1 MDHEN and CDR2 SYDVKM. The V end was cut by 5 bases, the J end by 7 bases, with 20 bases between. This CDR3 contains 16 residues. The CDR3 reads CASSPPLGGEVGELFF. CDR3 in DNA: TGTGCCAGCAGTCCACCCCTCGGGGGAGAGGTCGGGGAGCTGTTTTTT.

The chain carries TRBV4-3 and TRBJ1-1; tentative D call: TRBD1 (5 bases). V lost 0 bases and J 0 bases, leaving 14 bases between the germline ends. CDR1 and CDR2 from the germline V gene are LGHNA and YSLEER. This CDR3 has 17 amino acids. CDR3 coding DNA: TGCGCCAGCAGCCAAGAACCGACAGCCTACATGAACACTGAAGCTTTCTTT. Its translation is CASSQEPTAYMNTEAFF.

This clonotype was counted at least ten times. The chain employs TRBV5-6 and TRBJ2-2; maybe TRBD2 (5 bases). The germline gives CDR1 SGHDT, CDR2 YYEEEE. V was pared by 0 bases and J by 5 bases, with 8 bases between. This CDR3 has 14 amino acids. In nucleotides, the CDR3 is TGTGCCAGCAGCTTGGACAGACTAACCGGGGAGCTGTTTTTT. Amino acid sequence: CASSLDRLTGELFF.

This clonotype was seen a handful of times. This chain uses TRBV3-1 with TRBJ1-1; possibly TRBD1 for D (5 bases). The germline V and J ends were trimmed by 3 bases and 1 base, with 15 bases remaining between them. This CDR3 spans 16 amino acids. The germline V gene has CDR1 LGHDT and CDR2 YNNKEL (reference sequence). The CDR3 sequence is CASSHWDLAANTEAFF. The DNA for the CDR3 is TGTGCCAGCAGCCACTGGGACTTAGCCGCGAACACTGAAGCTTTCTTT.